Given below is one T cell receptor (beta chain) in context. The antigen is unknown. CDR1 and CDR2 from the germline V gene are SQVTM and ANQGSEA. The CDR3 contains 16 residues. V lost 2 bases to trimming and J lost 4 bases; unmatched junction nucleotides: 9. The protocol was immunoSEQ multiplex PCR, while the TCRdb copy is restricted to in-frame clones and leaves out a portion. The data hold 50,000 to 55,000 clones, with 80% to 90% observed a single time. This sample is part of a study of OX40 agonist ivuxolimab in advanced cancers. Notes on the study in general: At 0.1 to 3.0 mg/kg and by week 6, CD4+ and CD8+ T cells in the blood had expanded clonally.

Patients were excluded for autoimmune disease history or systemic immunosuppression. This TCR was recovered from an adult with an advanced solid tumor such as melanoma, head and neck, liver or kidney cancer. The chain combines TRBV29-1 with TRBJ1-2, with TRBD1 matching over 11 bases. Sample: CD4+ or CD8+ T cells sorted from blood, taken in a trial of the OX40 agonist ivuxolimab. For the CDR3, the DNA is TGCAGCGTTGAAATCGCGGACAGGGGGCGCGGCTATGGCTACACCTTC. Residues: CSVEIADRGRGYGYTF.